The subject of this entry is one TCR beta chain. The protocol was immunoSEQ multiplex PCR, while the TCRdb copy is restricted to in-frame clones and leaves out a portion. The profile shows about 51,000 clones, about 80% of them singletons. The sample belongs to a study of control samples from healthy donors and cancer patients. This CDR3 has 17 residues. V lost 4 bases, J lost 0 bases, and 16 bases lay in between. CDR1 is SGHNT, CDR2 YENEEA, per germline. The material sequenced was blood. The origin of this receptor is a man between 70 and 80 years old in good health. V is TRBV11-3 and J is TRBJ1-3; D is uncertain. DNA of the CDR3: TGTGCCAGCAGCTGGAGGTACCGAGGGAGCTCTGGAAACACCATATATTTT. This codes for CASSWRYRGSSGNTIYF.